The T cell receptor beta chain under discussion was sequenced for a study of cytomegalovirus exposure and HLA in healthy donors. Notes on this clone: Its target is unknown.

Notes on the study in general: Some public TCRs appeared in many individuals, while most sequences were rare. Altogether, 150 or so TCR beta chains were recorded as cytomegalovirus-associated.

This CDR3 comprises 14 residues. Germline loops: CDR1 MNHNY, CDR2 SVGAGI (reference sequence). V shed 0 bases and J shed 5 bases, with 11 bases lying between them. Repertoires were generated with immunoSEQ multiplex PCR, while TCRdb's copy carries only in-frame clones and drops some. The repertoire includes more than 110,000 clones, around 93% of them detected once, and over 1.5% sits in the top ten. The chain joins TRBV6-6 to TRBJ2-7; TRBD1 might be the D (6 bases). The sequenced sample was PBMCs. This receptor was identified in a man younger than 35 in good health and CMV-seropositive. The CDR3 region is CASSYSQGKDEQYF. DNA for the CDR3: TGTGCCAGCAGTTACTCCCAGGGGAAGGACGAGCAGTACTTC.